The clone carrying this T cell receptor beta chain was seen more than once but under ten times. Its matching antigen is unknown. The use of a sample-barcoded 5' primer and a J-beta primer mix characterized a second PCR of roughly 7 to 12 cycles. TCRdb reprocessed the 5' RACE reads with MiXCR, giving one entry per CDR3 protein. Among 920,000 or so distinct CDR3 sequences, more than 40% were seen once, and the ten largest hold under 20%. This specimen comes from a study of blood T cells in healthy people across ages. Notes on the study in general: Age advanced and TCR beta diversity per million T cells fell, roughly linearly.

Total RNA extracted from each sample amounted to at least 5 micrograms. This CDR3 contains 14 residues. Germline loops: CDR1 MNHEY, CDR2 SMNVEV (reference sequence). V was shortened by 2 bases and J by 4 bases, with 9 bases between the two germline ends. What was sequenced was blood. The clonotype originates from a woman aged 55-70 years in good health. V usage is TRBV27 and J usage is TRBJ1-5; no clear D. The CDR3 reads CASSLGRENQPQHF. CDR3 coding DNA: TGTGCCAGCAGTTTAGGCAGAGAGAATCAGCCCCAGCATTTT.